A selection of T cell receptor beta chains follows, all from one sample in a study of shared clonotypes between healthy human individuals. Assay used: immunoSEQ multiplex PCR; TCRdb lists only in-frame clones, some missing. The profile shows about 1 million clones, approximately 76% of them singletons. Source material: memory CD4+ T cells sorted from blood. The receptors derive from a man aged 18 to 30 in good health. CDR3s leave out the opening cysteine and the closing phenylalanine or tryptophan. The D gene is left open where the match is weak.

V gene,D gene,CDR3 protein
TRBV28,TRBD1,ASRPGTGGTYEQY
TRBV29-1,TRBD1,SVESGQVPGELF
TRBV4-1,-,ASSPWGSSSGNTIY
TRBV18,-,ASSPQTSSPNTGELF
TRBV6-1,TRBD1,ASSEGGTGIEQF
TRBV6-6,TRBD1,ASRKTGFNSPLH
TRBV1,-,TSSQDVVDSGANEKLF
TRBV9,TRBD2,ASSGGSSGRSETQY
TRBV5-4,-,ASSSEPGSYGYT
TRBV28,TRBD1,ASTDRSSYEQY
TRBV19,-,ASSNPGAGELF
TRBV5-1,TRBD1,ASSLVKGASEEQF
TRBV2,-,ASRTGVNTEAF
TRBV7-6,-,ASSPDTGLRAF
TRBV10-3,-,ATRNGENSPLH
TRBV27,-,ASSLQGRSYNEQF
TRBV7-2,-,ASSLAWGSTDTQY
TRBV21-1,-,ASSTSDRGPGYT
TRBV6-6,TRBD1,ASSHPDRGASPLH
TRBV30,-,AWSFTWISTDTQY
TRBV27,TRBD1,ASSPGTGRNYGYT
TRBV18,TRBD1,ASARQGKETQY
TRBV7-2,-,ASSLLLFQTYNEQF
TRBV19,-,ASSIEGTSGNTIY
TRBV6-1,-,ASSPGGQPQH
TRBV7-6,TRBD2,ASSSGRGARTGELF
TRBV19,TRBD1,ASSTRTGLNTEAF
TRBV6-5,-,ASSFRYSNQPQH
TRBV7-9,-,ASSLGPATYEQY
TRBV9,-,ASSVDWDQPQH
TRBV5-1,TRBD2,ASSRGGGNEQF
TRBV28,-,ASSPARLGSNQPQH
TRBV11-2,-,ASSLGGIYGYT
TRBV2,-,ASSDRLLPYEQY
TRBV28,-,ASSGPVGAGQPQH
TRBV7-9,-,ASSSISTGRITEAF
TRBV19,TRBD1,ASSITGGVEKLF
TRBV5-1,-,ASSSGTNNEKLF
TRBV27,-,ASSLGGSGQPQH
TRBV27,-,ASSPHRVNTEAF
TRBV9,-,ASSAYSGATNEKLF
TRBV9,-,ASSVAGRGGTEAF
TRBV5-1,-,ASSRDFANTGELF
TRBV25-1,TRBD2,ASSDRLAGEQY
TRBV7-9,-,ASRIWPGSTDTQY
TRBV5-4,-,ASSLAGGQTDTQY
TRBV11-2,-,ASRLSGANVLT
TRBV7-9,-,ASSAPGLRFGYT
TRBV5-3,-,ARSLEAGSTYEQY
TRBV19,TRBD1,ASSAGGSYEQY
TRBV5-6,-,ASSRGGGIGNQPQH
TRBV30,-,AWSVNSAEQY
TRBV4-1,-,ASSLAAWRDTQY
TRBV11-2,TRBD1,ASSRQRTGSVENTGELF
TRBV6-1,-,ASSELVPATQY
TRBV25-1,-,ASSETGGQRQF
TRBV11-2,TRBD2,ASSQGTRRGTGELF
TRBV7-9,-,ASSPPGAAYEQY
TRBV2,-,AGTGSYNSPLH
TRBV12-5,-,ASGLGGDNSPLH